This TCR beta chain was retrieved from a study of T cell changes during pregnancy in multiple sclerosis. Sequenced by immunoSEQ multiplex PCR; TCRdb stores in-frame clones only, minus some. The sample contains around 50,000 clones, around nine tenths of which appear only once. The CDR3 has 13 amino acids. Germline CDR1 is KGHSH and CDR2 is LQKENI. The V and J ends lost 4 bases and 1 base respectively, with 8 bases between them. The clonotype originates from a human donor whose cells served as feeder cells for cultures in a pregnancy study. The chain is built from TRBV18 and TRBJ2-7, with no clear D. Sequenced material: peripheral blood from another person, used as feeder cells. CDR3 DNA sequence: TGTGCCAGCTCACGGGCGGATTCCTACGAGCAGTACTTC. This encodes CASSRADSYEQYF. The variable domain in full, with the rest retrieved from reference TRBV18 and TRBJ2-7, is NAGVMQNPRHLVRRRGQEARLRCSPMKGHSHVYWYRQLPEEGLKFMVYLQKENIIDESGMPKERFSAEFPKEGPSILRIQQVVRGDSAAYFCASSRADSYEQYFGPGTRLTVT.